These 9 T cell receptor beta chains were sequenced from one sample in a study of cytomegalovirus exposure and HLA in healthy donors. PCR employed 60 Vbeta and 13 Jbeta primers. Method: immunoSEQ multiplex PCR; TCRdb's copy keeps in-frame clones and lacks some. This table holds over 120,000 clones, about 73% found once. Sequenced sample: PBMCs. All receptors come from a woman aged 60-75 years in good health and CMV-seropositive.

This clone was counted a few times. This chain links TRBV7-3 with TRBJ2-2; 8 bases fit TRBD2. The CDR3 has 13 amino acids. The junction had 3 bases not matched to a gene; V was cut back by 6 bases and J by 6 bases. Germline lookup yields CDR1 SGHTA and CDR2 FQGTGA. CDR3: CASRSGGAGELFF. CDR3 DNA sequence: TGTGCCAGCAGGTCCGGGGGGGCCGGGGAGCTGTTTTTT.

This sequence joins TRBV4-1 and TRBJ2-5; 7 bases fit TRBD1. The CDR3 sequence is 14 residues long. Trimming at V came to 3 bases and at J to 0 bases, leaving 1 base not matched to a gene. Germline CDR1 is MGHRA and CDR2 is YSYEKL. CDR3 residues: CASSQTGYQETQYF. CDR3 DNA sequence: TGCGCCAGCAGCCAGACAGGGTACCAAGAGACCCAGTACTTC.

The V gene is TRBV5-1, the J gene TRBJ2-3; no firm D call. This CDR3 has 14 residues. V was cut by 0 bases and J by 1 base, with 6 bases left in between. Germline loops: CDR1 SGHRS, CDR2 YFSETQ. For the CDR3, the DNA is TGCGCCAGCAGCTTGGAGCCGGGCACAGATACGCAGTATTTT. Translation gives CASSLEPGTDTQYF.

This sequence joins TRBV7-6 and TRBJ1-2; 8 nucleotides agree with TRBD1. Germline trimming cut 2 bases from V and 6 bases from J; bases unmatched to any gene: 8. CDR1 and CDR2 (germline): SGHVS, FNYEAQ. This CDR3 comprises 15 residues. CDR3 sequence: CASSLNPGGRDGYTF. CDR3 nucleotide sequence: TGTGCCAGCAGCTTAAATCCAGGGGGCCGGGATGGCTACACCTTC.

As DNA, the CDR3 is TGTGCCAGCAGTTCCGCAGGCCGCACAGGGGCTCCCTATGGCTACACCTTC. Encoded protein: CASSSAGRTGAPYGYTF. The gene calls are TRBV28 and TRBJ1-2; 7 bases are shared with TRBD1. The CDR3 has 17 amino acids. With V trimmed by 4 bases and J by 4 bases, 15 bases remained unmatched. Looked up from germline, CDR1 is MDHEN and CDR2 is SYDVKM.

The chain carries TRBV5-6 and TRBJ2-7; D remains ambiguous. The CDR3 contains 15 residues. Germline lookup yields CDR1 SGHDT and CDR2 YYEEEE. The germline V and J ends were trimmed by 0 bases and 6 bases, with 16 bases remaining between them. The CDR3 DNA is TGTGCCAGCAGCTTGGGTACCTTCGTGAACGGCGAGCAGTACTTC. It specifies CASSLGTFVNGEQYF.

This clone was seen a few times. The chain has TRBV28 and TRBJ2-3, with D possibly TRBD2 on 5 matching bases. Trimming left V 10 bases short and J 3 bases short, with 17 bases between. The germline CDR1 and CDR2 sequences are MDHEN and SYDVKM. The CDR3 is 14 residues long. The CDR3 loop is CATGAGVRTDTQYF. DNA of the CDR3: TGTGCCACCGGTGCGGGCGTGAGGACAGATACGCAGTATTTT.

The CDR3 bases are TGTGCCAGCCGGGACAGCTTGAACACCGGGGAGCTGTTTTTT. Amino acids: CASRDSLNTGELFF. This chain joins TRBV4-2 and TRBJ2-2, with TRBD1 identical over 7 bases. Germline CDR1 and CDR2: LGHNA and YNFKEQ. CDR3 length: 14 amino acids. The V segment lost 8 bases and the J segment 1 base; nucleotides outside the gene matches: 4.

This sequence joins TRBV27 and TRBJ1-2, with D uncertain. There are 15 residues in the CDR3. Trimming left V 1 base short and J 0 bases short, with 9 bases between. Germline lookup yields CDR1 MNHEY and CDR2 SMNVEV (reference sequence). This CDR3 reads CASSLYSVPNYGYTF. The CDR3 DNA reads as TGTGCCAGCAGTTTATATTCCGTCCCTAACTATGGCTACACCTTC.